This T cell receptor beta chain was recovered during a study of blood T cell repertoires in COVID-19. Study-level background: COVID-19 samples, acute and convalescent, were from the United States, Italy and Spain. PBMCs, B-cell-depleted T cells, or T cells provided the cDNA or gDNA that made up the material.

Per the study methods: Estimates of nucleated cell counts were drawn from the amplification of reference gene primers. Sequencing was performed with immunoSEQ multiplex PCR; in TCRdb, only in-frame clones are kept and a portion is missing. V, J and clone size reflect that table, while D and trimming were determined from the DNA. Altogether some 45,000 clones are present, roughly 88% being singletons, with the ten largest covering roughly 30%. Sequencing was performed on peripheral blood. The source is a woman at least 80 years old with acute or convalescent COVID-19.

CDR3 loop: CASSPFILNTGELFF. The CDR3 bases are TGTGCCAGCAGCCCGTTTATACTGAACACCGGGGAGCTGTTTTTT. The rearrangement joins TRBV3-1 (or the pseudogene TRBV3-2) to TRBJ2-2; D not resolved. The V end was cut by 4 bases, the J end by 1 base, with 10 bases between. This CDR3 has 15 amino acids. Per the germline V gene, CDR1 is LGHDT and CDR2 is YNNKEL (reference sequence).